The rows below give T cell receptor beta chains drawn from one sample of a study of naive and memory T cell subsets. TCRdb re-analysed the UMI-ligation and nested PCR reads in MiXCR, keeping a single row per CDR3 protein. The table has about 8,000 distinct CDR3 sequences, around 27% seen once. Sequencing was done on a sample of CD8+ TEMRA cells from blood. These receptors were obtained from a human donor in good health. The CDR3 runs from the conserved cysteine through the conserved F or W. The D gene is left open where the match is weak. Not every row has a clone size; where given, it reads once, few, many or a size class.

abundance	d_gene	j_gene	v_gene	CDR3nt	CDR3aa
NA	NA	TRBJ2-7	TRBV7-9	TGTGCCAGCAGCTTCGGCAATTCCTACGAGCAGTACTTC	CASSFGNSYEQYF
NA	NA	TRBJ1-1	TRBV6-2/TRBV6-3	TGTGCCAGCAGCCTACGTGGGGGCAACACTGAAGCTTTCTTT	CASSLRGGNTEAFF
NA	TRBD2	TRBJ2-7	TRBV2	TGTGCCAGCACCTCCCCTTTAGCGGGAGGGCCGCGGTACGAGCAGTACTTC	CASTSPLAGGPRYEQYF
NA	NA	TRBJ1-6	TRBV5-4	TGTGCCAGCAGCTCCTCTCAGACAATTAATTCACCCCTCCACTTT	CASSSSQTINSPLHF
NA	NA	TRBJ2-3	TRBV12-3/TRBV12-4	TGTGCCAGCACCCTCTGGTCTAGCACAGATACGCAGTATTTT	CASTLWSSTDTQYF
NA	NA	TRBJ2-5	TRBV28	TGTGCCAGCAGCTGGGTCGATCCTCGGGAGACCCAGTACTTC	CASSWVDPRETQYF
many	NA	TRBJ2-1	TRBV7-2	TGTGCCAGCAGCTTAGTTGAATGGGAACCTTACAATGAGCAGTTCTTC	CASSLVEWEPYNEQFF
few	NA	TRBJ1-1	TRBV19	TGTGCCAGTAGTATGGGGGAGAACACTGAAGCTTTCTTT	CASSMGENTEAFF
NA	TRBD1	TRBJ2-1	TRBV20-1	TGCAGTGCTAGACCCCGGACAGGGTTTGAGCAGTTCTTC	CSARPRTGFEQFF
NA	TRBD1	TRBJ1-1	TRBV29-1	TGCAGCGTTATAACAGGGGACACTGAAGCTTTCTTT	CSVITGDTEAFF
NA	TRBD2	TRBJ2-7	TRBV7-9	TGTGCCAGCAGCTGGAGCGGGAGCGAGCAGTACTTC	CASSWSGSEQYF
once	NA	TRBJ2-1	TRBV7-9	TGTGCCAGCAGCTTATGGCAGAGCCTTTACAATGAGCAGTTCTTC	CASSLWQSLYNEQFF
NA	NA	TRBJ1-4	TRBV18	TGTGCCAGCTCACCACCTGCCCCAGAGGGGCAGTCTAATGAAAAACTGTTTTTT	CASSPPAPEGQSNEKLFF
few	NA	TRBJ2-6	TRBV4-3	TGCGCCAGCAGCCAAGATGGGGGTCTAAGGGCCACTGGGGCCAACGTCCTGACTTTC	CASSQDGGLRATGANVLTF
many	NA	TRBJ2-3	TRBV6-4	TGTGCCAGCAGTGACTCGGCCGGGGGGCGGGCAGATACGCAGTATTTT	CASSDSAGGRADTQYF
NA	TRBD2	TRBJ2-7	TRBV9	TGTGCCAGCAGCGCGACTAGCGGTTCCTACGAGCAGTACTTC	CASSATSGSYEQYF
few	NA	TRBJ1-2	TRBV12-3/TRBV12-4	TGTGCCAGCAGGCGCAGGGAGGGAGCCTATGGCTACACCTTC	CASRRREGAYGYTF
NA	NA	TRBJ2-3	TRBV13	TGTGCCAGCAGCCCACGAGGTCTCGATACGCAGTATTTT	CASSPRGLDTQYF
few	NA	TRBJ2-1	TRBV25-1	TGTGCCAGCAGTGAGCCGGGAGACCCCTCCTACAATGAGCAGTTCTTC	CASSEPGDPSYNEQFF
few	TRBD2	TRBJ2-7	TRBV9	TGTGCCAGCAGCGTAGGGATTAGCGGGAGGTCGGGGGAGCAGTACTTC	CASSVGISGRSGEQYF
NA	NA	TRBJ2-1	TRBV5-6	TGTGCTAGCAGCCGGATCCTCCATGAGCAGTTCTTC	CASSRILHEQFF
few	NA	TRBJ2-7	TRBV5-6	TGTGCCAGCAGCTTGGGGACGGATTACGAGCAGTACTTC	CASSLGTDYEQYF
few	NA	TRBJ2-1	TRBV7-9	TGTGCCAGCAGCCCCCCGGCGGGGATCGAGCAGTTCTTC	CASSPPAGIEQFF
NA	NA	TRBJ2-1	TRBV11-3	TGTGCCAGCAGCTTAGCCATAGGAAATGAGCAGTTCTTC	CASSLAIGNEQFF
medium-sized	NA	TRBJ1-2	TRBV4-2	TGTGCCAGCAGCCCCGAGGAAGGGGCCTTCTATGGCTACACCTTC	CASSPEEGAFYGYTF
few	NA	TRBJ2-2	TRBV7-2	TGTGCCAGCAGCTCCACGAACACCGGGGAGCTGTTTTTT	CASSSTNTGELFF
NA	NA	TRBJ2-6	TRBV6-2/TRBV6-3	TGTGCCAGCAGCGCGACAGGGGCCAACGTCCTGACTTTC	CASSATGANVLTF
medium-sized	NA	TRBJ2-1	TRBV19	TGTGCCAGTAGTCCTGGGGTCGCTGCGAGCTCCTACAATGAGCAGTTCTTC	CASSPGVAASSYNEQFF
few	NA	TRBJ1-3	TRBV4-3	TGCGCCAGCAGCCAAGATAGGACCGGGGCCTCTGGAAACACCATATATTTT	CASSQDRTGASGNTIYF
few	TRBD2	TRBJ2-1	TRBV7-9	TGTGCCAGCAGCTTAGTCCTAGCGGGGGAATCTGAGCAGTTCTTC	CASSLVLAGESEQFF
NA	NA	TRBJ2-3	TRBV4-3	TGCGCCAGCAGCCAAGTTTCGGGAGCCTCCCCAGATACGCAGTATTTT	CASSQVSGASPDTQYF
few	NA	TRBJ2-3	TRBV19	TGTGCCAGTTCTGAGATAGAAGACGATACGCAGTATTTT	CASSEIEDDTQYF
NA	NA	TRBJ2-5	TRBV7-9	TGTGCCAGCAGTCAGCTTTCGACAAAGAGCCGCTTCAAAGAGACCCAGTACTTC	CASSQLSTKSRFKETQYF
NA	TRBD1	TRBJ2-1	TRBV2	TGTGCCAGCAGTGGGGACAGTGAAAAATACAATGAGCAGTTCTTC	CASSGDSEKYNEQFF
NA	NA	TRBJ2-1	TRBV9	TGTGCCAGCAGGACCGGACTCAACAATGAGCAGTTCTTC	CASRTGLNNEQFF
NA	NA	TRBJ2-5	TRBV6-5	TGTGCCAGCAGTTATACCAGGGGGGGAGAGACCCAGTACTTC	CASSYTRGGETQYF
few	NA	TRBJ2-1	TRBV24-1	TGTGCCACCAGTGTTTCCTGGAACTCCTACAATGAGCAGTTCTTC	CATSVSWNSYNEQFF
NA	NA	TRBJ2-3	TRBV5-4	TGTGCCAGCAGCTGGGGGACGGGGATCACAGATACGCAGTATTTT	CASSWGTGITDTQYF
many	NA	TRBJ1-4	TRBV7-8	TGTGCCAGCAGCTTAGGTGCAGGGAACCTAGAAAAACTGTTTTTT	CASSLGAGNLEKLFF
NA	TRBD1	TRBJ1-2	TRBV27	TGTGCCAGACTGCGCGCGTTTAGGGGTACAGGGGCTCTACGATCTAACTATGGCTACACCTTC	CARLRAFRGTGALRSNYGYTF
NA	TRBD2	TRBJ2-1	TRBV6-6	TGTGCCAGCTGGCGGGAGAGCTACAATGAGCAGTTCTTC	CASWRESYNEQFF
few	NA	TRBJ2-1	TRBV9	TGTGCCAGCAGCGTAGGGCAGGGCGGCTACAATGAGCAGTTCTTC	CASSVGQGGYNEQFF
NA	NA	TRBJ1-1	TRBV12-3/TRBV12-4	TGTGCCAGCAGCTTAGGGGTCCCTGAAGCTTTCTTT	CASSLGVPEAFF
few	TRBD1	TRBJ1-4	TRBV5-6	TGTGCCAGCAGCCTCGGACAGGGGGTCGCTAATGAAAAACTGTTTTTT	CASSLGQGVANEKLFF
NA	NA	TRBJ2-3	TRBV15	TGTGCCACCAGCAGAGGTATTTCGACTAGCACAGATACGCAGTATTTT	CATSRGISTSTDTQYF
NA	NA	TRBJ1-4	TRBV20-1	TGCAGTGCCCGGACAGCAACTAATGAAAAACTGTTTTTT	CSARTATNEKLFF
NA	NA	TRBJ2-2	TRBV29-1	TGCAGCGTTGAGGACACCGGGGAGCTGTTTTTT	CSVEDTGELFF
few	NA	TRBJ2-1	TRBV7-2	TGTGCCAGCAGCCACCCCTTACAGGGCCTCTCCTACAATGAGCAGTTCTTC	CASSHPLQGLSYNEQFF
once	NA	TRBJ2-3	TRBV3-1	TGTGCCAGCAGCCTCCCAGGGACAGATACGCAGTATTTT	CASSLPGTDTQYF
few	TRBD1	TRBJ1-2	TRBV7-9	TGTGCCAGCAGCTTAGCGCTAACAGGGGGGGATGGCTACACCTTC	CASSLALTGGDGYTF
NA	TRBD2	TRBJ2-3	TRBV10-3	TGTGCCACTGAACCGGGACTAGCGGGAGTAGATACGCAGTATTTT	CATEPGLAGVDTQYF
few	NA	TRBJ1-1	TRBV27	TGTGCCAGCAGTTTATATGGGTGGCGGGAGCTCTATTCTGAAGCTTTCTTT	CASSLYGWRELYSEAFF
once	TRBD2	TRBJ2-3	TRBV30	TGTGCCTGGAGACCAAGGTGGCGGGGGACCACAGATACGCAGTATTTT	CAWRPRWRGTTDTQYF
NA	NA	TRBJ2-1	TRBV28	TGTGCCAGCAGTTTAAGTTATCCTGACTACAATGAGCAGTTCTTC	CASSLSYPDYNEQFF
few	TRBD2	TRBJ2-1	TRBV6-1	TGTGCCAGCAGTGAAGAGGGACTAGCGGGGTACAATGAGCAGTTCTTC	CASSEEGLAGYNEQFF
NA	TRBD1	TRBJ2-5	TRBV20-1	TGCAGTGGGAAAACCACTCCGAGGGGGACAGACCAAGAGACCCAGTACTTC	CSGKTTPRGTDQETQYF